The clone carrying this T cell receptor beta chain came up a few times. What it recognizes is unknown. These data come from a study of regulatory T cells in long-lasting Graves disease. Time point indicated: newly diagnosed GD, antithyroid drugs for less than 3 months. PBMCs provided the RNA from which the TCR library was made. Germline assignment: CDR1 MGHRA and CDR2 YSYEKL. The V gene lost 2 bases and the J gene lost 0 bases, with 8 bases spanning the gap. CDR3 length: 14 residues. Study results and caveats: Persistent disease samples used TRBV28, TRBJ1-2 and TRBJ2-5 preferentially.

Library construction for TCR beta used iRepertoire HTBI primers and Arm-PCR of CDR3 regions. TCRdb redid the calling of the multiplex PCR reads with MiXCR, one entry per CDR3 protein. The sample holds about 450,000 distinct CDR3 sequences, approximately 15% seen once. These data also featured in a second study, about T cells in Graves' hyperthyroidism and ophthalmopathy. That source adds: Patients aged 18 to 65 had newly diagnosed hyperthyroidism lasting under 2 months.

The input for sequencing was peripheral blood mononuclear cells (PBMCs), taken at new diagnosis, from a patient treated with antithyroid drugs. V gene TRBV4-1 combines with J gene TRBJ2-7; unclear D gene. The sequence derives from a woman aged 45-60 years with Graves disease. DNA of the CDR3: TGCGCCAGCAGCCAACTGGACGGCTCCTACGAGCAGTACTTC. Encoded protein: CASSQLDGSYEQYF.